Below, one TCR beta chain is given with its context. The data derive from a study of blood T cell repertoires in COVID-19. Turning to the study itself: The origin of the acute and convalescent COVID-19 samples was the United States, Italy and Spain. T cells, B-cell-depleted T cells, or PBMCs provided the cDNA or gDNA that served as material.

In the authors' workflow: Estimated nucleated cell counts came from reference gene primer amplification. The data were produced by immunoSEQ multiplex PCR, yet TCRdb's version contains in-frame clones alone and is incomplete. The D gene and trimming were derived from the DNA, and the V and J assignments and clone size from that table. This sample has roughly 92,000 clones; 87% occur once, and the top ten carry around 7%. The CDR3 has 17 residues. V lost 0 bases and J lost 4; bases outside the gene matches: 7. CDR1 and CDR2 from the germline V gene are SGDLS and YYNGEE. The rearrangement joins TRBV9 to TRBJ1-2, with TRBD1 matching over 12 bases. The sample consisted of peripheral blood. The sequence came from a human donor with acute or convalescent COVID-19. The donor label of this sample is uncertain. The CDR3 reads CASSVARGTGGSYGYTF. The CDR3 nucleotides are TGTGCCAGCAGCGTAGCTAGGGGGACAGGGGGCAGCTATGGCTACACCTTC.